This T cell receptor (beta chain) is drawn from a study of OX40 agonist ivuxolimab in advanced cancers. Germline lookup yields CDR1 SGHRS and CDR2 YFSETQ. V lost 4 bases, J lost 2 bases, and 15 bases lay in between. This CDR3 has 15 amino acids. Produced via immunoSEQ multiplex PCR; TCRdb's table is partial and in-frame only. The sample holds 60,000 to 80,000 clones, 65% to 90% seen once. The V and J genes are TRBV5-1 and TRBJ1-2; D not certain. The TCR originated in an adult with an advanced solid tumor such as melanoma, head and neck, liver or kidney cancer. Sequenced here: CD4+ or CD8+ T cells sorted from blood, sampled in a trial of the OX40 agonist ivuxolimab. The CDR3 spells CASSPLSAGNYGYTF. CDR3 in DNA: TGCGCCAGCAGCCCCCTTTCGGCAGGCAACTATGGCTACACCTTC.